This TCR beta chain was observed in a study of shared clonotypes between healthy human individuals. Trimming left V 6 bases short and J 4 bases short, with 12 bases between. The CDR3 runs to 13 residues. CDR1 SNHLY and CDR2 FYNNEI come from the germline V gene. Donors comprised healthy HIV-negative adults lacking recent acute infections or vaccinations. Each donor was a Caucasian adult residing in Nashville, Tennessee. Authors' analysis steps: Junction-only sequences without quality scores were provided by ImmunoSEQ, so filtering was different. Profiling relied on immunoSEQ multiplex PCR, and the TCRdb table lists in-frame clones only, not all of them. The V and J calls and the clone size are those of that table, but D and trimming were determined from the DNA. The table shows about 110,000 clones, with under 70% occurring only once.

The chain couples TRBV2 to TRBJ1-2; D may be TRBD1 (5 bases). Source material: memory CD8+ T cells sorted from blood. Documented subset: CD45RO+ cells pooled with CCR7-negative TemRA cells. The origin of this receptor is a woman between 25 and 40 years old in good health. CDR3 coding DNA: TGTGCCAGCAGAGGGCAGGGCCTCTATGGCTACACCTTC. Translating it yields CASRGQGLYGYTF. Together with reference TRBV2 and TRBJ1-2, the CDR3 gives the full variable domain: EPEVTQTPSHQVTQMGQEVILRCVPISNHLYFYWYRQILGQKVEFLVSFYNNEISEKSEIFDDQFSVERPDGSNFTLKIRSTKLEDSAMYFCASRGQGLYGYTFGSGTRLTVV.